Below are 6 T cell receptor beta chains sequenced from a single sample in a study of T cell changes during pregnancy in multiple sclerosis. Assay used: immunoSEQ multiplex PCR; TCRdb lists only in-frame clones, some missing. Here the sample spans about 44,000 clones, about 93% being singletons. The sample was CD4+ T cells from peripheral blood mononuclear cells, taken before pregnancy. The receptors were gathered from a female donor with multiple sclerosis, enrolled in a pregnancy study.

The chain combines TRBV19 with TRBJ2-3; a possible D gene is TRBD1 (5 bases). The germline V gene has CDR1 LNHDA and CDR2 SQIVND (reference sequence). This CDR3 spans 18 amino acids. Trimming left V 0 bases short and J 1 base short, with 17 bases between. CDR3 sequence: CASSIDARAVLRTDTQYF. DNA for the CDR3: TGTGCCAGTAGTATAGATGCCAGGGCGGTTCTTCGCACAGATACGCAGTATTTT.

V usage is TRBV19 and J usage is TRBJ2-5; 9 bases agree with TRBD2. With 2 bases clipped from V and 2 bases from J, the junction kept 3 bases outside the gene matches. This CDR3 is 15 amino acids long. Germline CDR1 LNHDA, CDR2 SQIVND (reference sequence). CDR3 nucleotide sequence: TGTGCCAGTAGTATACTAGCGGGACCTCAAGAGACCCAGTACTTC. Protein: CASSILAGPQETQYF.

The rearrangement uses TRBV7-3 and TRBJ1-1; the D is unclear. CDR1 SGHTA and CDR2 FQGTGA come from the germline V gene. This CDR3 has 13 amino acids. Deletions cut 2 bases from V and 2 bases from J, with 6 bases between. The DNA for the CDR3 is TGTGCCAGCAGCTTACAGACAAACACTGAAGCTTTCTTT. Protein sequence: CASSLQTNTEAFF.

The chain combines TRBV27 with TRBJ2-1, with no clear D. This CDR3 region has 16 residues. Trimming left V 5 bases short and J 4 bases short, with 18 bases between. In germline, CDR1 is MNHEY, CDR2 SMNVEV (reference sequence). The CDR3 nucleotides read TGTGCCAGCAGTCTCTCACCTATCCCAAAATACAATGAGCAGTTCTTC. Protein: CASSLSPIPKYNEQFF.

This clone appeared a single time. The CDR3 sequence: CASSLALNEQFF. The CDR3 DNA sequence: TGCGCCAGCAGCTTGGCCTTAAATGAGCAGTTCTTC. The chain joins TRBV5-1 to TRBJ2-1; D unresolved. The CDR3 totals 12 residues. Looked up from germline, CDR1 is SGHRS and CDR2 is YFSETQ. Trimming shortened V by 0 bases and J by 7 bases, and 5 bases separated the two germline ends.

The chain employs TRBV5-1 and TRBJ2-2; 11 bases fit TRBD1. J lost 5 bases, V lost 4 bases, and 13 bases had no gene match. The germline gives CDR1 SGHRS, CDR2 YFSETQ. The CDR3 is 18 amino acids. The CDR3 loop is CASSPDRGQIGRTGELFF. The CDR3 DNA reads as TGCGCCAGCAGCCCGGACAGGGGGCAAATAGGAAGGACCGGGGAGCTGTTTTTT.